The sequence of this T cell receptor (beta chain) was determined in a study of T cells in narcolepsy. Trimming left V 1 base short and J 11 bases short, with 9 bases between. The CDR3 extends over 12 amino acids. Germline V lookup: CDR1 MNHEY, CDR2 SMNVEV (reference sequence). The assay was immunoSEQ multiplex PCR, and TCRdb's table has in-frame clones only and misses some. Of just over 40,000 clones in the sample, roughly 88% are singletons; the top ten hold more than 0.9%. The sequencing input was CD45RA- memory CD4+ T cells from PBMCs. The sequence derives from a human donor with narcolepsy. The chain carries TRBV27 and TRBJ1-5; D gene uncertain. The CDR3 here is CASSLFGQAQHF. DNA of the CDR3: TGTGCCAGCAGTTTATTCGGGCAGGCCCAGCATTTT.